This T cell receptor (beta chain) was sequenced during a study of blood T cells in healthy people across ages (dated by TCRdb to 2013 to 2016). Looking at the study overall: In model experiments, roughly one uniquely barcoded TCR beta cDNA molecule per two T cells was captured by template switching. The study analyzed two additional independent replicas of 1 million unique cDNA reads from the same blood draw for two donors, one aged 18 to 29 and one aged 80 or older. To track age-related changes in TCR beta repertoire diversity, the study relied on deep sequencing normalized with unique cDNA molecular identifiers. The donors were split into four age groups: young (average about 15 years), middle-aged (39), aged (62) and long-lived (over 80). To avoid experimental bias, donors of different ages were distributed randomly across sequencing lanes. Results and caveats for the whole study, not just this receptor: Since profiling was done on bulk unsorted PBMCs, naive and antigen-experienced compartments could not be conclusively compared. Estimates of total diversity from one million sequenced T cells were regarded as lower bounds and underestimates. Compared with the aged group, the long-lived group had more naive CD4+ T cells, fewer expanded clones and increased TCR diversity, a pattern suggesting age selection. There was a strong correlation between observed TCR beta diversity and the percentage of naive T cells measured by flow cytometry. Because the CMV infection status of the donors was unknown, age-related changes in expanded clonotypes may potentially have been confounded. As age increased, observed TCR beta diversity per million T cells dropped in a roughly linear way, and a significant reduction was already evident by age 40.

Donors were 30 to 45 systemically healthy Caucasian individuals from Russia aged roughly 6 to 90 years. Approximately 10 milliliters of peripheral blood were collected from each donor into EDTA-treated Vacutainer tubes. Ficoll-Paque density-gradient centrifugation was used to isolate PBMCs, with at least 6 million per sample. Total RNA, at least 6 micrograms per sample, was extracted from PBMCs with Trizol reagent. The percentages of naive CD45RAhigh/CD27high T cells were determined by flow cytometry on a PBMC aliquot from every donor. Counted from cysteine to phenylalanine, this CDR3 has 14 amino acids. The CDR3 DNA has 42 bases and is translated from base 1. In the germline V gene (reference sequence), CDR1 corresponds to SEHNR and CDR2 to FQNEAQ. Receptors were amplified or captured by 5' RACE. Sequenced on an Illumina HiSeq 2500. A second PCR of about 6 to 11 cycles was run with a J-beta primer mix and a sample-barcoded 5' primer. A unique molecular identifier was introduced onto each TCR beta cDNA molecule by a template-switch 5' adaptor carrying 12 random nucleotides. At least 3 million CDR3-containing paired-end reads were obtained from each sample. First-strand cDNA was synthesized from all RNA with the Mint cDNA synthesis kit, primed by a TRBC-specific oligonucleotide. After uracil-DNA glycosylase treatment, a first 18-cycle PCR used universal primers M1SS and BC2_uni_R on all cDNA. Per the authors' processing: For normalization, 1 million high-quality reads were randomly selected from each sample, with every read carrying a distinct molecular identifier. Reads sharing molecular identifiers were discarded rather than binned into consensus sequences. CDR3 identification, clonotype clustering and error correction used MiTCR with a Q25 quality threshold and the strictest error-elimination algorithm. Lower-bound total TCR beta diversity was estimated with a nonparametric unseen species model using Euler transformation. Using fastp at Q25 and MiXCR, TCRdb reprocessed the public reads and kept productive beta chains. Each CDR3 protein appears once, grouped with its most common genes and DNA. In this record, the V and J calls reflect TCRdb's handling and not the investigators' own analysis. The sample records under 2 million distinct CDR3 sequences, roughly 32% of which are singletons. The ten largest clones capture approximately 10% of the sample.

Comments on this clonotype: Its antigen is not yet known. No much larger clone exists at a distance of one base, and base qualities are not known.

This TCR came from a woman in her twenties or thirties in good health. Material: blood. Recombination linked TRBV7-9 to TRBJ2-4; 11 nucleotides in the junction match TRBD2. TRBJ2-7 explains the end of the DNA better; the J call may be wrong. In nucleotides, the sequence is TGTGCCAGCAGTAACCTAGCGGGGGGATACGAGCAGTACTTC. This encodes CASSNLAGGYEQYF.